These 14 T cell receptor beta chains were sequenced from one sample in a study of cytomegalovirus exposure and HLA in healthy donors. The PCR employed 60 Vbeta primers together with 13 Jbeta primers. Clones were sequenced by immunoSEQ multiplex PCR, and TCRdb holds only the in-frame ones, with some missing. This sample has more than 85,000 clones, with roughly two thirds found just once. The sequenced sample was PBMCs. These receptors came from a man aged 30 to 45 in good health and CMV-seronegative.

The chain has TRBV9 and TRBJ2-4, with TRBD2 identical over 9 bases. CDR1 SGDLS and CDR2 YYNGEE come from the germline V gene. The junction had 4 bases not matched to a gene; V was cut back by 0 bases and J by 0 bases. There are 17 residues in the CDR3. This chain's CDR3 is CASSVDSGRIAKNIQYF. CDR3 DNA sequence: TGTGCCAGCAGCGTAGACAGCGGGAGGATAGCCAAAAACATTCAGTACTTC.

The CDR3 region is CASAQQGGIGAFF. In nucleotides, the CDR3 is TGTGCTAGTGCCCAACAGGGGGGGATTGGAGCTTTCTTT. The rearrangement uses TRBV12-5 and TRBJ1-1; 8 bases match TRBD1. Germline-derived CDR1 and CDR2 are LGHNT and FRNRAP. V shed 7 bases and J 10 bases; nucleotides not matched to a gene: 11. This CDR3 region has 13 residues.

The rearrangement joins TRBV5-3 to TRBJ2-7, with TRBD2 matching 7 bases. TRBV5-3 is labeled an ORF, and its function is uncertain. The CDR3 covers 16 residues. The V segment lost 4 bases and the J segment 0 bases; nucleotides outside the gene matches: 10. CDR3 sequence (DNA): TGTGCCAGAAGCCCCGCGGTTGGCGGGGGCTCCTACGAGCAGTACTTC. It yields the protein CARSPAVGGGSYEQYF.

In this sample, this clone turned up a few times. This chain connects TRBV7-9 to TRBJ2-1, with D uncertain. The V gene's germline CDR1 is SEHNR and CDR2 FQNEAQ (reference sequence). The CDR3 extends over 14 amino acids. V gave up 1 base and J gave up 6 bases, with 10 bases separating them. This CDR3 reads CASSLDRVTNEQFF. The CDR3 coding sequence is TGTGCCAGCAGCTTAGATCGCGTCACCAATGAGCAGTTCTTC. The full variable domain, completed using reference TRBV7-9 and TRBJ2-1, is DTGVSQNPRHKITKRGQNVTFRCDPISEHNRLYWYRQTLGQGPEFLTYFQNEAQLEKSRLLSDRFSAERPKGSFSTLEIQRTEQGDSAMYLCASSLDRVTNEQFFGPGTRLTVL.

The J gene is TRBJ2-1, the V gene TRBV5-4, with 7 bases lining up with TRBD2. From germline, CDR1 is SGHNT and CDR2 YYREEE (reference sequence). The CDR3 is made up of 14 amino acids. Germline trimming cut 0 bases from V and 6 bases from J; bases unmatched to any gene: 3. CDR3 nucleotides: TGTGCCAGCAGCTTGGTGCTAGCGGCCAATGAGCAGTTCTTC. Translating gives CASSLVLAANEQFF.

The chain carries TRBV4-1 and TRBJ1-3, with D unresolved. The V gene's germline CDR1 is MGHRA and CDR2 YSYEKL. V was trimmed by 1 base and J by 1 base, leaving 8 bases between them. This CDR3 has 15 amino acids. Here the CDR3 reads CASSQGRRSGNTIYF. The CDR3 coding sequence is TGCGCCAGCAGCCAAGGGAGGAGATCTGGAAACACCATATATTTT.

This chain joins TRBV15 and TRBJ2-5; 7 bases line up with TRBD2. Germline CDR1 reads LNHNV; CDR2 reads YYDKDF (reference sequence). Germline trimming cut 0 bases from V and 5 bases from J; bases unmatched to any gene: 9. The CDR3 runs 16 residues. The CDR3 nucleotides are TGTGCCACCAGCAGAGATGGAGCGGGGTTCGGGGAGACCCAGTACTTC. Translating it yields CATSRDGAGFGETQYF. Using reference TRBV15 and TRBJ2-5 for the parts outside the CDR3, the full variable domain is DAMVIQNPRYQVTQFGKPVTLSCSQTLNHNVMYWYQQKSSQAPKLLFHYYDKDFNNEADTPDNFQSRRPNTSFCFLDIRSPGLGDTAMYLCATSRDGAGFGETQYFGPGTRLLVL.

As for this clone: The conserved phenylalanine or tryptophan normally closing the CDR3 is absent here, so this likely arose from a read error. This sequence joins TRBV5-1 and TRBJ1-2; perhaps TRBD1 as D (6 bases). The CDR3 runs to 13 residues. Trimming shortened V by 5 bases and J by 5 bases, and 13 bases separated the two germline ends. The germline CDR1 and CDR2 sequences are SGHRS and YFSETQ. This CDR3 is CASRQGSEYGYTL. The CDR3 coding sequence is TGCGCCAGCAGACAGGGTTCGGAGTATGGCTACACCCTC.

This clone occurred once. The chain combines TRBV7-2 with TRBJ1-5, with 7 bases matching TRBD1. Trimming at V came to 5 bases and at J to 6 bases, leaving 7 bases not matched to a gene. This CDR3 region has 14 residues. Germline CDR1 and CDR2: SGHTA and FQGNSA. The DNA for the CDR3 is TGTGCCAGCAGCGCGGGATCAGGGGGTCAGCCCCAGCATTTT. Translation gives CASSAGSGGQPQHF.

The chain carries TRBV6-1 and TRBJ2-4; 8 bases match TRBD2. Germline V gene sequence: CDR1 MNHNS, CDR2 SASEGT. The CDR3 runs 16 residues. V gave up 0 bases and J gave up 3 bases; unmatched junction bases: 4. Here the CDR3 DNA reads TGTGCCAGCAGTGAAGCGGCCGGGACTAGCAAAAACATTCAGTACTTC. This gives the protein CASSEAAGTSKNIQYF.

The chain has TRBV7-8 and TRBJ2-7; 9 bases agree with TRBD1. The germline gives CDR1 SGHVS, CDR2 FQNEAQ. The CDR3 is 15 amino acids. V gave up 5 bases and J gave up 3 bases; unmatched junction bases: 8. The DNA for the CDR3 is TGTGCCAGCAGCAGAAGCCGGGACAGGGACTACGAGCAGTACTTC. It is translated as CASSRSRDRDYEQYF.

CDR3 amino acids: CASSFGLAGVGTYNEQFF. In DNA, the CDR3 is TGTGCCAGCAGTTTCGGGCTAGCGGGAGTCGGGACCTACAATGAGCAGTTCTTC. The rearrangement uses TRBV28 and TRBJ2-1, with 10 bases matching TRBD2. Germline CDR1 and CDR2: MDHEN and SYDVKM. After removal of 3 bases from V and 2 bases from J, the junction contained 10 bases not matched to a gene. The CDR3 runs 18 residues.

The chain uses TRBV27 and TRBJ2-5, with 7 bases identical to TRBD2. The DNA end favors TRBJ2-7, so the J call may be wrong. Germline V gene data show CDR1 as MNHEY and CDR2 as SMNVEV (reference sequence). This CDR3 has 15 residues. DNA of the CDR3: TGTGCCAGCTCACCGCGGGCTAGCGGTATCTACGAGCAGTACTTC. As protein: CASSPRASGIYEQYF.

The CDR3 DNA follows: TGTGCCAGCAGTGAAACGGGAAACACCGGGGAGCTGTTTTTT. This gives the protein CASSETGNTGELFF. The chain combines TRBV6-1 with TRBJ2-2, with D possibly TRBD2 on 5 matching bases. With 2 bases removed from V and 2 bases from J, the gap between germline ends came to 6 bases. Germline CDR1 reads MNHNS; CDR2 reads SASEGT. CDR3 size: 14 residues.